The rows below give T cell receptor beta chains drawn from one sample of a study of cytomegalovirus exposure and HLA in healthy donors. Using immunoSEQ multiplex PCR, the repertoire was profiled, and TCRdb retains in-frame clones only, with some absent. Here the sample spans about 120,000 clones, 80% being singletons. The sequenced material came from PBMCs. The source is a man aged 25-45 years in good health and CMV-seronegative. CDR3s include the opening cysteine and the closing phenylalanine or tryptophan. Fields, in order: clone size, D gene, V gene, CDR3 length, J gene, CDR3 protein, CDR3 DNA. A D gene is named only where the DNA matches it firmly. Clone size, where shown, is once, few, many, or a class for clones that have expanded.

-	TRBD2	TRBV9	16	TRBJ2-3	CASSVTLAGDLGTQYF	TGTGCCAGCAGCGTAACCCTAGCGGGGGACCTAGGTACGCAGTATTTT
-	-	TRBV4-1	16	TRBJ2-3	CASNPREGAWTDTQYF	TGCGCCAGCAACCCCCGGGAGGGGGCATGGACAGATACGCAGTATTTT
-	-	TRBV2	11	TRBJ1-1	CASTHGTEAFF	TGTGCCAGCACGCACGGCACTGAAGCTTTCTTT
once	TRBD1	TRBV6-1	13	TRBJ1-2	CASRPGQGGGYTF	TGTGCCAGCAGACCCGGACAGGGGGGCGGCTACACCTTC
-	TRBD1	TRBV6-5	14	TRBJ1-2	CASSAGQGDNGYTF	TGTGCCAGCAGTGCTGGACAGGGCGATAATGGCTACACCTTC
-	TRBD1	TRBV7-2	15	TRBJ1-5	CASSLVDRGNQPQHF	TGTGCCAGCAGCTTAGTAGACAGGGGCAATCAGCCCCAGCATTTT
-	-	TRBV2	16	TRBJ1-4	CATQLLGSSTHEKLFF	TGTGCCACACAATTACTCGGGAGCAGCACCCATGAAAAACTGTTTTTT
-	-	TRBV10-3	15	TRBJ2-3	CAISESTESTDTQYF	TGTGCCATCAGTGAGTCGACAGAGTCCACAGATACGCAGTATTTT
few	-	TRBV5-1	13	TRBJ2-1	CASSSGAYNEQFF	TGCGCCAGCAGCTCGGGAGCCTACAATGAGCAGTTCTTC
-	-	TRBV19	13	TRBJ2-2	CASSIGGSGELFF	TGTGCCAGTAGTATTGGTGGGAGCGGGGAGCTGTTTTTT
-	TRBD1	TRBV10-3	13	TRBJ1-4	CATHRGPNEKLFF	TGTGCCACGCACAGGGGCCCTAATGAAAAACTGTTTTTT
few	TRBD1	TRBV19	13	TRBJ2-7	CASRSGQLYEQYF	TGTGCCAGTAGATCGGGACAGCTCTACGAGCAGTACTTC
-	TRBD1	TRBV19	15	TRBJ1-5	CASSPGTGNNQPQHF	TGTGCCAGTAGTCCCGGGACAGGCAACAATCAGCCCCAGCATTTT
-	-	TRBV28	14	TRBJ1-2	CASSLEQGPHGYTF	TGTGCCAGCAGTCTCGAACAGGGTCCGCATGGCTACACCTTC
few	TRBD1	TRBV19	16	TRBJ1-2	CASSRDRGPGGYGYTF	TGTGCCAGTAGTCGGGACAGGGGCCCTGGGGGGTACGGCTACACCTTC
-	-	TRBV6-5	13	TRBJ1-1	CASRGASGTEAFF	TGTGCCAGCAGGGGGGCCTCGGGCACTGAAGCTTTCTTT
-	-	TRBV19	14	TRBJ1-1	CASTQGLLNTEAFF	TGTGCCAGTACCCAGGGACTGTTGAACACTGAAGCTTTCTTT
-	-	TRBV5-6	16	TRBJ1-5	CASSLGAGVSNQPQHF	TGTGCCAGCAGCTTGGGAGCAGGGGTCAGCAATCAGCCCCAGCATTTT
once	TRBD2	TRBV7-6	18	TRBJ2-2	CASSLPPSGGANTGELFF	TGTGCCAGCAGCTTACCCCCTAGCGGGGGGGCTAACACCGGGGAGCTGTTTTTT
-	TRBD2	TRBV9	17	TRBJ2-3	CASSVDVRGAYVDTQYF	TGTGCCAGCAGCGTAGATGTGCGGGGGGCCTATGTTGATACGCAGTATTTT
-	-	TRBV19	14	TRBJ1-1	CASSRYTRNTEAFF	TGTGCCAGTAGTAGATACACAAGGAACACTGAAGCTTTCTTT
-	-	TRBV5-1	15	TRBJ2-2	CASSLRQPNTGELFF	TGCGCCAGCAGCTTGAGACAGCCGAACACCGGGGAGCTGTTTTTT
-	TRBD1	TRBV6-1	15	TRBJ2-7	CASTLIRDRGSEQYF	TGTGCCAGCACTTTAATCCGGGACAGGGGTTCCGAGCAGTACTTC
-	TRBD1	TRBV6-5	15	TRBJ2-7	CASSPRQGSSYEQYF	TGTGCCAGCAGTCCTAGACAGGGGAGCTCCTACGAGCAGTACTTC
once	TRBD1	TRBV2	16	TRBJ1-1	CASSRDRGRPNTEAFF	TGTGCCAGCAGTCGTGACAGGGGTAGGCCGAACACTGAAGCTTTCTTT
-	TRBD1	TRBV11-2	14	TRBJ1-1	CASNLQGMNTEAFF	TGTGCCAGCAATTTACAGGGGATGAACACTGAAGCTTTCTTT
-	-	TRBV7-2	19	TRBJ2-5	CASNIPHGNTDRDQETQYF	TGTGCCAGCAACATTCCCCACGGAAATACGGACAGAGACCAAGAGACCCAGTACTTC
few	TRBD2	TRBV4-1	16	TRBJ2-3	CASSQGLAGGTDTQYF	TGCGCCAGCAGCCAGGGTCTAGCGGGGGGGACAGATACGCAGTATTTT
few	-	TRBV27	16	TRBJ2-3	CASSMLRGWGTDTQYF	TGTGCCAGCAGTATGCTAAGGGGGTGGGGGACAGATACGCAGTATTTT
-	-	TRBV19	14	TRBJ1-2	CATGQWGAGYGYTF	TGTGCCACAGGACAGTGGGGCGCGGGCTATGGCTACACCTTC
-	-	TRBV5-1	14	TRBJ2-5	CASSLEQLQETQYF	TGCGCCAGCAGCTTGGAACAGCTCCAAGAGACCCAGTACTTC
-	-	TRBV5-1	14	TRBJ1-4	CASSFAGINEKLFF	TGCGCCAGCAGTTTCGCCGGGATTAATGAAAAACTGTTTTTT
few	-	TRBV11-2	14	TRBJ2-1	CASSLVLDIRSTFF	TGTGCCAGCAGCTTAGTGTTGGACATCCGGTCCACGTTCTTC
-	-	TRBV7-9	14	TRBJ2-2	CASSDRQNTGELFF	TGTGCCAGCAGCGACAGACAGAACACCGGGGAGCTGTTTTTT
once	-	TRBV25-1	15	TRBJ2-3	CASSEGGRSTDTQYF	TGTGCCAGCAGTGAAGGGGGCAGGAGCACAGATACGCAGTATTTT
-	-	TRBV27	14	TRBJ1-5	CASSFTGASQPQHF	TGTGCCAGCAGTTTCACGGGAGCTAGTCAGCCCCAGCATTTT
few	TRBD2	TRBV5-1	14	TRBJ2-5	CASSYGLAEETQYF	TGCGCCAGCAGCTACGGACTAGCGGAAGAGACCCAGTACTTC